Sequencing of this TCR beta chain was carried out in a study of T cells in Graves' hyperthyroidism and ophthalmopathy. At the level of the study: Before any treatment, at initial diagnosis, peripheral blood was collected.

Recently diagnosed hyperthyroidism of less than 2 months' duration affected patients aged 18 to 65. Amplified TCR beta CDR3 regions came from RNA transcripts. Researchers ran a first-round RT-PCR on the TCR CDR3 using the HTBI primer set. One entry per CDR3 protein, called by TCRdb with MiXCR from the multiplex PCR reads. The data contain hundreds of thousands of distinct CDR3 sequences, more than 15% of them singletons. CDR1 is MDHEN, CDR2 SYDVKM, per germline. V gave up 6 bases and J gave up 4 bases, with 13 bases separating them. The CDR3 consists of 14 residues. The chain joins TRBV28 to TRBJ1-5, with D unclear. The receptor was derived from a woman under 30 with Graves' hyperthyroidism. The sequenced material came from blood. CDR3 protein: CASREMAGNQPQHF. The CDR3, as DNA: TGTGCCAGCAGGGAAATGGCAGGTAATCAGCCCCAGCATTTT.